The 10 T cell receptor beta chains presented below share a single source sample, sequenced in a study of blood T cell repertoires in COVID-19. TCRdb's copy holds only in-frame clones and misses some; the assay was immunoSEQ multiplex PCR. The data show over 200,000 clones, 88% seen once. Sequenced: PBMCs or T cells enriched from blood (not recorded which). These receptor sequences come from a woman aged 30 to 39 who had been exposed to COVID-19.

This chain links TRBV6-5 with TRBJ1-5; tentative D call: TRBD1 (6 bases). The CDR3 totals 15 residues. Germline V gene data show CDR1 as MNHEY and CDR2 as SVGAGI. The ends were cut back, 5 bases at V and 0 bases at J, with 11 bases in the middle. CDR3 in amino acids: CASSPDRNSNQPQHF. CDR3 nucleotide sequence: TGTGCCAGCAGTCCCGACAGGAATAGCAATCAGCCCCAGCATTTT.

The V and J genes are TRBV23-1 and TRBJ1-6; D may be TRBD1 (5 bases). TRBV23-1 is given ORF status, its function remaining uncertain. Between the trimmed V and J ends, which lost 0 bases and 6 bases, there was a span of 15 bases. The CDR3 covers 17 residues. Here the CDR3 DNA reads TGCGCCAGCAGTCAATCAAAACGAGGCAGGGCTAATTCACCCCTCCACTTT. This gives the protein CASSQSKRGRANSPLHF.

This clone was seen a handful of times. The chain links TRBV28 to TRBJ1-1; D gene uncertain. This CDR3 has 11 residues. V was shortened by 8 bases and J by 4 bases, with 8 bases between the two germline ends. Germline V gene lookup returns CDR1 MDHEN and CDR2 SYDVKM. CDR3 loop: CASGTVTEAFF. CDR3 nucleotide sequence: TGTGCCAGCGGTACAGTCACTGAAGCTTTCTTT.

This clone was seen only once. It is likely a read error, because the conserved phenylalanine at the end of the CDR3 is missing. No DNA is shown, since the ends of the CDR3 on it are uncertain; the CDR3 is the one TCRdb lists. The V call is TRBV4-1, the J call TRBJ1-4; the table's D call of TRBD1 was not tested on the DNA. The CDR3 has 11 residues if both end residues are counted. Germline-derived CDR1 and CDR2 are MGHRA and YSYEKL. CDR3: CASSHLGTTCI.

CDR3 in amino acids: CASSQERSYGYTF. The CDR3 DNA sequence: TGTGCCAGCAGCCAAGAACGGAGCTATGGCTACACCTTC. The rearrangement links TRBV3-1 (or the pseudogene TRBV3-2) to TRBJ1-2; unclear D gene. This CDR3 is 13 amino acids long. In germline, CDR1 is LGHDT, CDR2 YNNKEL (reference sequence). V was shortened by 0 bases and J by 4 bases, with 6 bases between the two germline ends.

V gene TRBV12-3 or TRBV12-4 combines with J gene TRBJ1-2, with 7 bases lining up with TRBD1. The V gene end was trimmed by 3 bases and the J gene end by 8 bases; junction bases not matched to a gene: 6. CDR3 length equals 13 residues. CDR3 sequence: CASSLRQGGGYTF. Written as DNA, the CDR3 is TGTGCCAGCAGTTTGCGACAGGGTGGCGGCTACACCTTC.

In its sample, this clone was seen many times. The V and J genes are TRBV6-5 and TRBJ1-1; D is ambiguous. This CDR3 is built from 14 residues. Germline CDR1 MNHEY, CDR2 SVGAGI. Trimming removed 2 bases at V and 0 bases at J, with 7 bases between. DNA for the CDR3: TGTGCCAGCAGTTACACGGGTTTGAACACTGAAGCTTTCTTT. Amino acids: CASSYTGLNTEAFF.

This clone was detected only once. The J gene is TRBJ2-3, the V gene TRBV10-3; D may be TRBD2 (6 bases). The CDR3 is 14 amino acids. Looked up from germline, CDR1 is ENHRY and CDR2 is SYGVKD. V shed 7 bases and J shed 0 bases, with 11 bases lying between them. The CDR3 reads CAITPGTSTDTQYF. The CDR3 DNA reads TGTGCCATCACCCCCGGGACTAGCACAGATACGCAGTATTTT.

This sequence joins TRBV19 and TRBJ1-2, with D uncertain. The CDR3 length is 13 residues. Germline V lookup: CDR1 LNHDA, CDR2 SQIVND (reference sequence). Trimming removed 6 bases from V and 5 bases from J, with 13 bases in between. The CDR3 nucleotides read TGTGCCAGTAGGCCACTAGCCGTATATGGCTACACCTTC. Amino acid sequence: CASRPLAVYGYTF.

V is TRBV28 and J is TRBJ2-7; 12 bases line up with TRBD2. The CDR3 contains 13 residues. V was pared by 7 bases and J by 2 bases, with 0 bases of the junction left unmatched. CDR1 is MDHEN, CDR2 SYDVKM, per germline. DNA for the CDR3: TGTGCCAGCACTAGCGGGAGGGCCTACGAGCAGTACTTC. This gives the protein CASTSGRAYEQYF. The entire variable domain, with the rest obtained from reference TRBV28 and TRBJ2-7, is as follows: DVKVTQSSRYLVKRTGEKVFLECVQDMDHENMFWYRQDPGLGLRLIYFSYDVKMKEKGDIPEGYSVSREKKERFSLILESASTNQTSMYLCASTSGRAYEQYFGPGTRLTVT.